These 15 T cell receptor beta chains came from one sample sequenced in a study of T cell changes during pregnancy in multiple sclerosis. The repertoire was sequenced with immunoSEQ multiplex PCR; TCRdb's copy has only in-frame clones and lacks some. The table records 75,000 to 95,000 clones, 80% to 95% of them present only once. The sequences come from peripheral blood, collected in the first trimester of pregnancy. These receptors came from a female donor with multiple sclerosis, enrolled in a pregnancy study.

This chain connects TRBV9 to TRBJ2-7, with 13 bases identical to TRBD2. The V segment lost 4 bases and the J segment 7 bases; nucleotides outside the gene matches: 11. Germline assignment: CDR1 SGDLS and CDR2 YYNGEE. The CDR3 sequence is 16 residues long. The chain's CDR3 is CASSTGLAGRVGEQYF. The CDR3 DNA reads TGTGCCAGCAGCACGGGACTAGCGGGGCGGGTAGGAGAGCAGTACTTC.

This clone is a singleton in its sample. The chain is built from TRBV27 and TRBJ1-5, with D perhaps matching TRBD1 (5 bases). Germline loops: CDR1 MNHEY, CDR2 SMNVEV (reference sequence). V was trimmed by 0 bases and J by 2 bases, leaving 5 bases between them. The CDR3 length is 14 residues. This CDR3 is CASSLSGGNQPQHF. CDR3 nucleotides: TGTGCCAGCAGTTTATCAGGGGGCAATCAGCCCCAGCATTTT.

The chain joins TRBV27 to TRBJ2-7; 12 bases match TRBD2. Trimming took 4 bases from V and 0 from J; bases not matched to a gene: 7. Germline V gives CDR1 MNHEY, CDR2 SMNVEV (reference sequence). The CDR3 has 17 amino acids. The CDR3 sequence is CASSSWTSGTSSYEQYF. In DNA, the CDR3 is TGTGCCAGCAGTTCCTGGACTAGCGGGACGAGCTCCTACGAGCAGTACTTC.

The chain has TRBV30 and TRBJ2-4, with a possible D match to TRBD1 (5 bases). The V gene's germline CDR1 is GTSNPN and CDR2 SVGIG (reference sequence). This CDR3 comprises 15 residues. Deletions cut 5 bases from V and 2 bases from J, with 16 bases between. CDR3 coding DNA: TGTGCCTGGGGAAACGGCAGGGTATCCAAAAACATTCAGTACTTC. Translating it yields CAWGNGRVSKNIQYF.

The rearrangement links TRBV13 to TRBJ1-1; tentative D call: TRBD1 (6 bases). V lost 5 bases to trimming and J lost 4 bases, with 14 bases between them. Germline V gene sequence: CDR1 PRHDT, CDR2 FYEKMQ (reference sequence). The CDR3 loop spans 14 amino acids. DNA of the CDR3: TGTGCCAGCAGCCTTCAGGGGCAAGGCACTGAAGCTTTCTTT. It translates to CASSLQGQGTEAFF.

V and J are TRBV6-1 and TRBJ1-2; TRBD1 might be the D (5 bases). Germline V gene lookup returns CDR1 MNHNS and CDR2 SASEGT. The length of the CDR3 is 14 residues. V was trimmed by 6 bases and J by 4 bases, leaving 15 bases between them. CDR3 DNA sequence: TGTGCCAGCAGCGGGAGACAGCAGACCTATGGCTACACCTTC. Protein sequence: CASSGRQQTYGYTF.

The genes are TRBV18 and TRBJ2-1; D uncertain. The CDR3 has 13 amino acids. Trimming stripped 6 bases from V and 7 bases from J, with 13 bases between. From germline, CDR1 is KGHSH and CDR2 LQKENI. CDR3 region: CASSIGARNEQFF. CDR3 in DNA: TGTGCCAGCTCGATAGGTGCCAGGAATGAGCAGTTCTTC.

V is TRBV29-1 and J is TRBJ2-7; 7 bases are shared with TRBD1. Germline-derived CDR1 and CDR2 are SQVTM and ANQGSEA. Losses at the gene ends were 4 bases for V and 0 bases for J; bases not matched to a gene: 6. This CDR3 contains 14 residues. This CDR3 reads CSVARQGSSYEQYF. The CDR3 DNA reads TGCAGCGTTGCGAGACAGGGAAGCTCCTACGAGCAGTACTTC.

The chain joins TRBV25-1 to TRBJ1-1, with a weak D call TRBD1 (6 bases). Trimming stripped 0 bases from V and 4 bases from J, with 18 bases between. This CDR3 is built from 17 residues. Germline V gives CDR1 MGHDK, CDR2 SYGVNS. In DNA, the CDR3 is TGTGCCAGCAGTGAATATACTGGGACACCCTCTGGCACTGAAGCTTTCTTT. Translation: CASSEYTGTPSGTEAFF.

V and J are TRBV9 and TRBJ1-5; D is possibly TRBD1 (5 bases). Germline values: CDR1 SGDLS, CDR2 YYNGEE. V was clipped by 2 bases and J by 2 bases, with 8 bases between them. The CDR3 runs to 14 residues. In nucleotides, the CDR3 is TGTGCCAGCAGCGTGGGGGGTGGCAATCAGCCCCAGCATTTT. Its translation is CASSVGGGNQPQHF.

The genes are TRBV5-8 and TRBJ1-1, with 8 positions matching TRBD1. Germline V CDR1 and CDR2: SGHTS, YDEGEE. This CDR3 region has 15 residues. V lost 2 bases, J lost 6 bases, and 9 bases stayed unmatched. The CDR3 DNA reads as TGTGCCAGCAGCTTTAACTGGGACAGGAAGTCTGAAGCTTTCTTT. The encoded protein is CASSFNWDRKSEAFF.

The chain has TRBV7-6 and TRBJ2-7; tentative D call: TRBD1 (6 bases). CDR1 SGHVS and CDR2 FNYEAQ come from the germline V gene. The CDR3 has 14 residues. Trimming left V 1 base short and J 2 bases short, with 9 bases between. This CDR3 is CASSLDTGPYEQYF. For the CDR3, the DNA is TGTGCCAGCAGCTTAGACACAGGGCCCTACGAGCAGTACTTC.

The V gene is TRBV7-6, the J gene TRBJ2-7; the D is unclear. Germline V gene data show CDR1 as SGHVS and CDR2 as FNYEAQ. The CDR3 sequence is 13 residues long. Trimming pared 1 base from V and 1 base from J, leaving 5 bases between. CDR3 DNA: TGTGCCAGCAGCTTAGAGCTGTCCTACGAGCAGTACTTC. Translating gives CASSLELSYEQYF.

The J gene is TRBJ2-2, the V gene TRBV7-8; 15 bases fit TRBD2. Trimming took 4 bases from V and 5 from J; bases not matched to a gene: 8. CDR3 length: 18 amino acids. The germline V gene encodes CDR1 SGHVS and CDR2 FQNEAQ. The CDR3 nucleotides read TGTGCCAGCAGCTCGCGGACTAGCGGGAGGGGGGGGACCGGGGAGCTGTTTTTT. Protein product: CASSSRTSGRGGTGELFF.

The CDR3 sequence is CASSVASPQGGNTIYF. For the CDR3, the DNA is TGTGCCAGCAGCGTAGCATCTCCTCAGGGTGGCAACACCATATATTTT. The chain combines TRBV9 with TRBJ1-3; a possible D gene is TRBD1 (5 bases). Germline loops: CDR1 SGDLS, CDR2 YYNGEE. This CDR3 contains 16 residues. Trimming took 0 bases from V and 7 from J, leaving 17 bases between them.